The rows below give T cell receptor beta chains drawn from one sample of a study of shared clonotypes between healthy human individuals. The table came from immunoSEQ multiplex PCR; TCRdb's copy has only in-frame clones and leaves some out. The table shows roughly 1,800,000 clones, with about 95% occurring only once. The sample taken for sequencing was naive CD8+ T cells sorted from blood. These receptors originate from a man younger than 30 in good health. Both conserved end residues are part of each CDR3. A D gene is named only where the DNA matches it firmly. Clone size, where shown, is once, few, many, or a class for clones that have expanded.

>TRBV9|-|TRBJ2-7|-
TGTGCCAGCAGCGTTCGGGACTTTCCTTACGAGCAGTACTTC
CASSVRDFPYEQYF
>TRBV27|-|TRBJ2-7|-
TGTGCCAGCAGTTTGGGGGGAGCGGTCTACGAGCAGTACTTC
CASSLGGAVYEQYF
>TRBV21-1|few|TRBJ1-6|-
TGTGCCAGCAGCAAAGTCGCATGTTCACCCCTCCACTTT
CASSKVACSPLHF
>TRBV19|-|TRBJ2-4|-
TGTGCCAGTAGTACTAGGGAGGCGGACATTCAGTACTTC
CASSTREADIQYF
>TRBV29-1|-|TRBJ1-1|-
TGCAGCGCACGGGGCGCAAACACTGAAGCTTTCTTT
CSARGANTEAFF
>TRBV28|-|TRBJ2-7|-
TGTGCCAGCAGTTTATTCGGCTACGAGCAGTACTTC
CASSLFGYEQYF
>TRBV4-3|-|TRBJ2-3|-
TGCGCCAGCAGCCAAGATTCAGGGGACGGAGATACGCAGTATTTT
CASSQDSGDGDTQYF
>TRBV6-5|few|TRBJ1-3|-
TGTGCCAGCAGTTACTCCTCTGGAAACACCATATATTTT
CASSYSSGNTIYF
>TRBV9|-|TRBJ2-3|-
TGTGCCAGCAGATCCCCAGAGGGGACGCAGTATTTT
CASRSPEGTQYF
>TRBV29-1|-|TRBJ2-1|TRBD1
TGCAGCGTTGAACCTTGGACAGGGCTATACAATGAGCAGTTCTTC
CSVEPWTGLYNEQFF
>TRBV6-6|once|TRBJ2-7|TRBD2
TGTGCCAGTTGGTCGCCGGGACTAGCGGGGGTAAATGAGCAGTACTTC
CASWSPGLAGVNEQYF
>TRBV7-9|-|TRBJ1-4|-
TGTGCCAGCAGCACCTCCGTGACAGAACCATCGGTAGAAAAACTGTTTTTT
CASSTSVTEPSVEKLFF
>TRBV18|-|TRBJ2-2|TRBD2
TGTGCCAGCTCACCACCTAGCGGGCAGACTTACACCGGGGAGCTGTTTTTT
CASSPPSGQTYTGELFF
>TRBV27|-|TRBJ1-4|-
TGTGCCAGCAGTTTAGCGGGGACTAATGAAAAACTGTTTTTT
CASSLAGTNEKLFF
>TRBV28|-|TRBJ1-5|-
TGTGCCAGCAGTTTAACCGGCAATCAGCCCCAGCATTTT
CASSLTGNQPQHF
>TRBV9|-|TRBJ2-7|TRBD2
TGTGCCAGCAGCGCCCGACTAGCGGGAGGGCCCCACGAGCAGTACTTC
CASSARLAGGPHEQYF
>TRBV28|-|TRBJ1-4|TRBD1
TGTGCCAGCAGTTTAGGACTTCGGACAGGGCCACTCGAGGAAAAACTGTTTTTT
CASSLGLRTGPLEEKLFF
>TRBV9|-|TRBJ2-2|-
TGTGCCAGCAGCGCCGCTGGGGATGGCGGGGAGCTGTTTTTT
CASSAAGDGGELFF
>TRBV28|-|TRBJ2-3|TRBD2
TGTGCCAGCAAAACTAGCGGAGATACGCAGTATTTT
CASKTSGDTQYF
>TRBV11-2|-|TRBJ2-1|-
TGTGCCACTCAGGGGTACAATGAGCAGTTCTTC
CATQGYNEQFF
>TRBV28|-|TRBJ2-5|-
TGTGCCAGCAGTTTCGGGCAGGTAGCAGAGACCCAGTACTTC
CASSFGQVAETQYF
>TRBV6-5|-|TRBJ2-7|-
TGTGCCGCAGGGGTTTACGAGCAGTACTTC
CAAGVYEQYF
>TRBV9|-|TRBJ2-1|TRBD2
TGTGCCAGCAGCCTAGCGGGAGGGATACAATCTGAGCAGTTCTTC
CASSLAGGIQSEQFF
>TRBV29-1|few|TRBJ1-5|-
TGCAGCGTCCACGACGGACAGCCCGGGCAGCCCCAGCATTTT
CSVHDGQPGQPQHF
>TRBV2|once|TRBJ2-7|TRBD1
TGTGCCAGCAGTGGTGGAGACAGGGAAACCTACGAGCAGTACTTC
CASSGGDRETYEQYF
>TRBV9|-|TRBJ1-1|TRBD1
TGTGCCAGCAGCGTAGAGACAGGGGGTACTACTGAAGCTTTCTTT
CASSVETGGTTEAFF
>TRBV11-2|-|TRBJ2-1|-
TGTGCCAGCAGCTTAGACGGACGGGGGCCCCAGTTCTTC
CASSLDGRGPQFF
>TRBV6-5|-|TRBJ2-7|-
TGTGCCAGCAGTGAAAGGAGCTCCTACGAGCAGTACTTC
CASSERSSYEQYF
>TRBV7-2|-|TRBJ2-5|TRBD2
TGTGCCAGCAGTGCGGGACTAGCGGGGGGGCCCCGAGAGACCCAGTACTTC
CASSAGLAGGPRETQYF
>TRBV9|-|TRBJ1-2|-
TGTGCCAGCAGCGTAGAGGGCAGCCTCTATGGCTACACCTTC
CASSVEGSLYGYTF
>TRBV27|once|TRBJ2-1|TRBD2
TGTGCCAGCAGTTTGACTACCATAAACTATAGCGGGAGTAGCCACAATGAGCAGTTCTTC
CASSLTTINYSGSSHNEQFF
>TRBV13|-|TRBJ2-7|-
TGTGCCAGCAGCCCCTGGCAGGGCTCCTACGAGCAGTACTTC
CASSPWQGSYEQYF
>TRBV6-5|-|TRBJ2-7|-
TGTGCCAGCAGTTACGAGCCGGGGGCGGGCTACGAGCAGTACTTC
CASSYEPGAGYEQYF
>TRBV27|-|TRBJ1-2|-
TGTGCCAGCAGTTTAGGGGGCCGATATGGCTACACCTTC
CASSLGGRYGYTF
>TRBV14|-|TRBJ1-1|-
TGTGCCAGCAGCCACGCCCTAAAGACTGAAGCTTTCTTT
CASSHALKTEAFF
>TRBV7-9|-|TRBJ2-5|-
TGTGCCAGCAGCCTAGGGGGTCAGGGGGAGACCCAGTACTTC
CASSLGGQGETQYF
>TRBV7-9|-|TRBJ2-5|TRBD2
TGTGCCAGCAGCTCCCCTTACCGGGAGGGCCTCCAAGAGACCCAGTACTTC
CASSSPYREGLQETQYF
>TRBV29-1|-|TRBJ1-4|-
TGCAGCGTTGTCGACACCTCAAATGAAAAACTGTTTTTT
CSVVDTSNEKLFF
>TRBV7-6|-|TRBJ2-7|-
TGTGCCAGCAGCTTAAAGGTGGGGGCGACCCACGAGCAGTACTTC
CASSLKVGATHEQYF
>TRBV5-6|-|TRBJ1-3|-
TGTGCCAGCAGCTTGGTCCCAGAGGGAAACACCATATATTTT
CASSLVPEGNTIYF
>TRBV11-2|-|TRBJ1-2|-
TGTGCCAGCAGCTTAGAGAGACTCGGGCAGTTTCTATATGGCTACACCTTC
CASSLERLGQFLYGYTF
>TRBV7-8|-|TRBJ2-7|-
TGTGCCAGCAGCTTATATCTGGAGGACTACGAGCAGTACTTC
CASSLYLEDYEQYF
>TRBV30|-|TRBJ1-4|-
TGTGCCTGGAGTGTCTCGGGGGGAGATGAAAAACTGTTTTTT
CAWSVSGGDEKLFF
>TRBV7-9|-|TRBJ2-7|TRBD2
TGTGCCAGCAGCTCCCCGCAGGACTCACCTAGCGGGCTGTACGAGCAGTACTTC
CASSSPQDSPSGLYEQYF
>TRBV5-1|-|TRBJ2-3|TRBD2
TGCGCCAGCAGTCTACTAGCGGGGGGCACAGATACGCAGTATTTT
CASSLLAGGTDTQYF
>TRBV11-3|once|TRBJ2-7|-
TGTGCCAGCAGCTTGGGGGTCTCCTACGAGCAGTACTTC
CASSLGVSYEQYF
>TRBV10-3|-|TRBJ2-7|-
TGTGCCATCAGTGAGTCGAGGTTTGGCGAGCAGTACTTC
CAISESRFGEQYF
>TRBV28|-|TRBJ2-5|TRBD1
TGTGCCAGCAGAAATACAGGGGGCGAGGAGACCCAGTACTTC
CASRNTGGEETQYF
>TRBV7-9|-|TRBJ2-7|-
TGTGCCAGCAGCATACTGGTAGGCTCCTACGAGCAGTACTTC
CASSILVGSYEQYF
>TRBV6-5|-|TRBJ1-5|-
TGTGCCAGCAGTCTCGGAGCAGGGATTTATCAGCCCCAGCATTTT
CASSLGAGIYQPQHF
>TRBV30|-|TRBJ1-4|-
TGTGCCTGGAGGTACTTCCTGGATGAAAAACTGTTTTTT
CAWRYFLDEKLFF
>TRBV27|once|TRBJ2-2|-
TGTGCCAGCACTCCCTCGCCGGGGGCCTCCGGGGAGCTGTTTTTT
CASTPSPGASGELFF
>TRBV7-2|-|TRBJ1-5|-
TGTGCCAGCAGCTTGGACGAAGGATTTTTCAATCAGCCCCAGCATTTT
CASSLDEGFFNQPQHF
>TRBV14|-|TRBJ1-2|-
TGTGCCAGCAGCCAAGATCTCGGGACCTATGGCTACACCTTC
CASSQDLGTYGYTF
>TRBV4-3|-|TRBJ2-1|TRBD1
TGCGCCAGCAGCCAATACCGGGACAGCGAGGACTATGAGCAGTTCTTC
CASSQYRDSEDYEQFF
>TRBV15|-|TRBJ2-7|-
TGTGCCACCAGCAGAGGTGGGGATAGAGGACACGAGCAGTACTTC
CATSRGGDRGHEQYF
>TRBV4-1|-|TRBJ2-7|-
TGCGCCAGCAGCCAAATCCTACAGAGCTACGAGCAGTACTTC
CASSQILQSYEQYF
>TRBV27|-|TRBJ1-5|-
TGTGCCAGCGGACACGGTTATAGCAATCAGCCCCAGCATTTT
CASGHGYSNQPQHF
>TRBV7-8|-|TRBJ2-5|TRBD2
TGTGCCAGCAGCCGCCTCGGCGGGGGGGCGGTGGAGACCCAGTACTTC
CASSRLGGGAVETQYF